These 15 T cell receptor beta chains were sequenced from one sample in a study of graft-versus-host responses after intestinal transplantation. These receptors are not linked to any known antigen. The method was immunoSEQ multiplex PCR; TCRdb's version includes in-frame clones alone and lacks a portion of them. This table holds about 86,000 clones, 90% to 95% found once. The specimen was unstimulated CD8+ T cells sorted from spleen or lymph node cells, collected before intestinal transplant. The origin of the receptors is a human donor who received an intestinal transplant.

The V gene is TRBV2, the J gene TRBJ2-7; 9 bases align to TRBD2. Per germline, CDR1 SNHLY and CDR2 FYNNEI. V was pared by 6 bases and J by 0 bases, with 9 bases of the junction left unmatched. The length of the CDR3 is 16 residues. CDR3 sequence reads: CASRKSTSGHSYEQYF. The DNA of the CDR3 is TGTGCCAGCAGAAAGAGTACTAGCGGGCACTCCTACGAGCAGTACTTC.

J is TRBJ1-1 and V is TRBV11-2, with D possibly being TRBD1 (6 bases). V was clipped by 1 base and J by 10 bases, with 7 bases between them. This CDR3 has 11 residues. The germline CDR1 and CDR2 sequences are SGHAT and FQNNGV. The DNA for the CDR3 is TGTGCCAGCAGCTTAGGCAGGGGAGCTTTCTTT. This gives the protein CASSLGRGAFF.

The V and J genes are TRBV4-1 and TRBJ2-1; weak D call: TRBD2 (6 bases). Germline CDR1 is MGHRA and CDR2 is YSYEKL. Deletions cut 2 bases from V and 6 bases from J, with 14 bases between. This CDR3 has 15 residues. CDR3 DNA sequence: TGCGCCAGCAGCCAACTAGCGAAGGCCTCCAATGAGCAGTTCTTC. Translation gives CASSQLAKASNEQFF.

V is TRBV19 and J is TRBJ1-4; weak D call: TRBD1 (6 bases). From germline, CDR1 is LNHDA and CDR2 SQIVND (reference sequence). The CDR3 spans 16 residues. V lost 5 bases, J lost 4 bases, and 17 bases lay in between. CDR3 loop: CASSPFGTTINEKLFF. The CDR3 region has the DNA TGTGCCAGTAGTCCATTCGGGACAACAATTAATGAAAAACTGTTTTTT.

The rearrangement links TRBV6-6 to TRBJ2-7; maybe TRBD2 (6 bases). The ends were cut back, 4 bases at V and 7 bases at J, with 11 bases in the middle. Germline V CDR1 and CDR2: MNHNY, SVGAGI (reference sequence). The CDR3 is made up of 12 amino acids. The DNA for the CDR3 is TGTGCCAGCAGTTCCGGGACTCAAGAGCAGTACTTC. Translation gives CASSSGTQEQYF.

This clone appeared a few times. The chain combines TRBV5-1 with TRBJ1-1, with D hard to call. This CDR3 has 14 residues. Looked up from germline, CDR1 is SGHRS and CDR2 is YFSETQ. Trimming left V 1 base short and J 1 base short, with 8 bases between. The CDR3 coding sequence is TGCGCCAGCAGCTTGTGGCCGGGGAACACTGAAGCTTTCTTT. As protein: CASSLWPGNTEAFF.

The chain recombines TRBV18 with TRBJ2-7, with TRBD2 matching 7 bases. V lost 3 bases and J lost 2; bases outside the gene matches: 4. Germline V CDR1 and CDR2: KGHSH, LQKENI. CDR3 length equals 14 residues. CDR3 sequence: CASSPGGSTYEQYF. CDR3 DNA: TGTGCCAGCTCACCGGGGGGGTCTACCTACGAGCAGTACTTC.

The chain is built from TRBV9 and TRBJ2-7; unclear D gene. Germline-derived CDR1 and CDR2 are SGDLS and YYNGEE. The V end lost 4 bases, the J end lost 7 bases, and 18 bases lay between the germline ends. The CDR3 is 14 residues long. CDR3 residues: CASSPSSARWEQYF. As DNA, the CDR3 is TGTGCCAGCAGCCCGTCTAGTGCTCGGTGGGAGCAGTACTTC.

The chain is built from TRBV15 and TRBJ2-7; possible D gene TRBD1, 6 bases. The germline gives CDR1 LNHNV, CDR2 YYDKDF (reference sequence). The CDR3 has 15 amino acids. The V end lost 3 bases, the J end lost 0 bases, and 12 bases lay between the germline ends. CDR3 in DNA: TGTGCCACCAGCAGCTTGGGGGCTCCCTCCTACGAGCAGTACTTC. It specifies CATSSLGAPSYEQYF.

V gene TRBV4-1 combines with J gene TRBJ1-3; maybe TRBD1 (5 bases). CDR3 length equals 14 residues. Germline CDR1 reads MGHRA; CDR2 reads YSYEKL. V was clipped by 0 bases and J by 8 bases, with 11 bases between them. DNA of the CDR3: TGCGCCAGCAGCCAAGAGGGGCGGAGGGACACCATATATTTT. Translated: CASSQEGRRDTIYF.

The genes are TRBV13 and TRBJ2-7; 10 bases match TRBD1. Germline V gives CDR1 PRHDT, CDR2 FYEKMQ (reference sequence). V trimming: 5 bases; J trimming: 4 bases; junction bases outside the gene matches: 8. The CDR3 sequence is 15 residues long. The CDR3 DNA reads as TGTGCCAGCAGCGCGCCGGGACAGGGGTCGTACGAGCAGTACTTC. It specifies CASSAPGQGSYEQYF. Together with reference TRBV13 and TRBJ2-7, the CDR3 gives the full variable domain: AAGVIQSPRHLIKEKRETATLKCYPIPRHDTVYWYQQGPGQDPQFLISFYEKMQSDKGSIPDRFSAQQFSDYHSELNMSSLELGDSALYFCASSAPGQGSYEQYFGPGTRLTVT.

The chain recombines TRBV15 with TRBJ2-7; TRBD2 might be the D (6 bases). Per the germline V gene, CDR1 is LNHNV and CDR2 is YYDKDF (reference sequence). Trimming pared 5 bases from V and 2 bases from J, leaving 13 bases between. The CDR3 is 14 amino acids. The CDR3 DNA is TGTGCCACCAGCGCTAGCGCAAACCCCTACGAGCAGTACTTC. This sequence encodes CATSASANPYEQYF.

The chain recombines TRBV6-1 with TRBJ2-5, with 8 bases that match TRBD2. The ends lost 2 bases at V and 3 bases at J; junction bases unmatched: 2. The CDR3 has 14 residues. Germline V gene data show CDR1 as MNHNS and CDR2 as SASEGT. The CDR3 DNA sequence: TGTGCCAGCAGTGAACCGGGACTAGAAGAGACCCAGTACTTC. Its protein product is CASSEPGLEETQYF.

V gene TRBV28 combines with J gene TRBJ2-7, with D perhaps matching TRBD1 (6 bases). V was cut by 3 bases and J by 2 bases, with 11 bases left in between. This CDR3 has 14 amino acids. Germline V gene lookup returns CDR1 MDHEN and CDR2 SYDVKM. The CDR3 DNA reads as TGTGCCAGCAGTTTGTCAGGGGTTGCCTACGAGCAGTACTTC. This sequence encodes CASSLSGVAYEQYF.

The gene calls are TRBV7-2 and TRBJ1-2; 7 nucleotides align to TRBD1. This CDR3 is built from 16 residues. The V gene end was trimmed by 5 bases and the J gene end by 1 base; junction bases not matched to a gene: 10. Germline CDR1 reads SGHTA; CDR2 reads FQGNSA. The CDR3 nucleotides read TGTGCCAGCAGCCCAGCGCCCCAGGGGGGTAACTATGGCTACACCTTC. Protein product: CASSPAPQGGNYGYTF.